These 8 T cell receptor beta chains share one sample of origin, sequenced in a study of Ad26.COV2.S vaccination and SARS-CoV-2 variants. TCRdb's copy holds only in-frame clones and misses some; the assay was immunoSEQ multiplex PCR. The profile shows roughly 380,000 clones, 88% of them singletons. Described treatment: around 19 received Ad26.COV2.S at low or high dose, single or two shots; five or six received placebo; per-sample allocation not given. The samples date from day 63 after the first vaccine or placebo injection. Sequences were derived from peripheral blood, sampled in a trial of Ad26.COV2.S vaccine versus placebo. The receptor source for this set is a person between 18 and 60 years old who received the Ad26.COV2.S COVID-19 vaccine or a placebo.

The chain combines TRBV2 with TRBJ1-1, with D hard to call. V lost 6 bases to trimming and J lost 0 bases, with 8 bases between them. This CDR3 is built from 13 residues. Germline V CDR1 and CDR2: SNHLY, FYNNEI. CDR3 sequence reads: CASREDLNTEAFF. In DNA form, the CDR3 reads TGTGCCAGCAGAGAGGACCTGAACACTGAAGCTTTCTTT.

The chain recombines TRBV6-2 or TRBV6-3 with TRBJ1-1; D is ambiguous. Germline assignment: CDR1 MNHEY and CDR2 SVGEGT. The V gene lost 2 bases and the J gene lost 2 bases, with 9 bases spanning the gap. The CDR3 runs 14 residues. The CDR3 region has the DNA TGTGCCAGCAGTTACCGCGTGAAAAACACTGAAGCTTTCTTT. This codes for CASSYRVKNTEAFF.

V gene TRBV28 combines with J gene TRBJ1-2, with D unresolved. V shed 6 bases and J shed 8 bases, with 13 bases lying between them. The CDR3 covers 12 residues. Per the germline V gene, CDR1 is MDHEN and CDR2 is SYDVKM. In DNA, the CDR3 is TGTGCCAGCAGGGGCCCCTATGAAGGCTACACCTTC. This sequence encodes CASRGPYEGYTF.

The gene calls are TRBV20-1 and TRBJ2-2; D ambiguous. This CDR3 is 15 amino acids long. Germline CDR1 DFQATT, CDR2 SNEGSKA (reference sequence). V was cut by 3 bases and J by 4 bases, with 15 bases left in between. This CDR3 is CSASSFTGVTGELFF. CDR3 sequence (DNA): TGCAGTGCTAGTTCTTTTACTGGGGTCACCGGGGAGCTGTTTTTT.

This CDR3 is CASSREASGIQYF. The CDR3 coding sequence is TGCGCCAGCAGCCGAGAGGCTAGCGGCATTCAGTACTTC. The chain combines TRBV4-1 with TRBJ2-4, with 7 bases that match TRBD2. Germline lookup yields CDR1 MGHRA and CDR2 YSYEKL. The J segment lost 9 bases and the V segment lost 4 bases, leaving 6 bases of the junction unmatched. This CDR3 is built from 13 residues.

The CDR3 region has the DNA TGCGCCAGCAGCCAAGATAGGGGCTCCTACGAGCAGTACTTC. This translates into CASSQDRGSYEQYF. The chain combines TRBV4-1 with TRBJ2-7; possible D gene TRBD1, 5 bases. This CDR3 contains 14 residues. Deletions cut 0 bases from V and 0 bases from J, with 6 bases between. Germline CDR1 is MGHRA and CDR2 is YSYEKL.

The V call is TRBV18, the J call TRBJ1-4; D gene unclear. The CDR3 is 13 residues long. The germline gives CDR1 KGHSH, CDR2 LQKENI. Trimming removed 11 bases from V and 0 bases from J, with 10 bases in between. CDR3 protein: CAGPDSTNEKLFF. Written as DNA, the CDR3 is TGTGCCGGGCCCGATTCAACTAATGAAAAACTGTTTTTT.

This clone was detected only once. The chain is built from TRBV7-9 and TRBJ2-3, with D possibly matching TRBD1 (5 bases). The V end lost 2 bases, the J end lost 4 bases, and 7 bases lay between the germline ends. The germline V gene has CDR1 SEHNR and CDR2 FQNEAQ (reference sequence). The CDR3 sequence is 13 residues long. CDR3 sequence: CASSLQGADTQYF. Written as DNA, the CDR3 is TGTGCCAGCAGCTTACAAGGGGCAGATACGCAGTATTTT.